This passage covers 4 T cell receptor beta chains from one sample sequenced in a study of regulatory T cells in long-lasting Graves disease. As to time point: newly diagnosed GD, antithyroid drugs for less than 3 months. From PBMCs, RNA was extracted and then used to make the TCR library. Combining iRepertoire HTBI primers with Arm-PCR of CDR3 regions, the authors built TCR beta libraries. TCRdb fed the multiplex PCR reads into MiXCR, producing one record per CDR3 protein. The repertoire has roughly 610,000 distinct CDR3 sequences, 15% to 20% of them found once; the top ten carry around 12%. These data also formed part of another study, on T cells in Graves' hyperthyroidism and ophthalmopathy.

The sequencing used peripheral blood mononuclear cells (PBMCs), collected at new diagnosis, from a patient treated with antithyroid drugs. The receptor set was obtained from a man younger than 30 with Graves disease.

In this sample, this clonotype turned up a few times. CDR3 in DNA: TGTGCCAGCAGTTTATCTTCTTCGAACACTGAAGCTTTCTTT. The encoded protein is CASSLSSSNTEAFF. The chain has TRBV27 and TRBJ1-1, with D unresolved. Germline assignment: CDR1 MNHEY and CDR2 SMNVEV (reference sequence). V was clipped by 0 bases and J by 1 base, with 6 bases between them. There are 14 residues in the CDR3.

Comments on this clonotype: A clone one base away is much larger, so this may be a read error. This CDR3 fails to terminate in the conserved phenylalanine or tryptophan, so it likely reflects a read error. The CDR3 reads CASSFPSPLPLATFRGGNQETQYL. As DNA, the CDR3 is TGTGCCAGCAGTTTCCCCTCCCCACTGCCCCTGGCCACCTTCAGGGGAGGGAACCAAGAGACCCAGTACCTC. The genes are TRBV27 and TRBJ2-5; the D gene is possibly TRBD2 (7 bases). Germline V gives CDR1 MNHEY, CDR2 SMNVEV (reference sequence). The V end was cut by 3 bases, the J end by 0 bases, with 38 bases between. The CDR3 length is 24 residues.

As for this clonotype: Germline is not matched at one junction end, which may reflect a read error. CDR3: CSAKSVRSNTGEPFF. The DNA for the CDR3 is TGCAGTGCTAAATCGGTCAGGTCGAACACCGGGGAGCCGTTTTTT. This chain links TRBV20-1 with TRBJ2-2; possible D gene TRBD2, 5 bases. This CDR3 comprises 15 residues. Per the germline V gene, CDR1 is DFQATT and CDR2 is SNEGSKA (reference sequence).

This clonotype came up a few times. CDR3: CASSLDSSQAFF. DNA for the CDR3: TGTGCCAGCAGCTTGGACAGCAGTCAAGCTTTCTTT. This chain uses TRBV5-4 with TRBJ1-1; D ambiguous. Germline V gives CDR1 SGHNT, CDR2 YYREEE (reference sequence). The CDR3 is made up of 12 amino acids. V was clipped by 0 bases and J by 9 bases, with 9 bases between them.